These 5 T cell receptor beta chains were all obtained from the same sample, sequenced in a study of blood T cells in healthy people across ages. Primers used in a second PCR of about 7 to 12 cycles were a sample-barcoded 5' primer and a J-beta primer mix. TCRdb independently ran MiXCR on the 5' RACE reads; one entry per CDR3 protein. The sample consists of 1,100,000 or so distinct CDR3 sequences, 40% to 55% of them appearing once. Sequenced sample: blood. These receptor sequences come from a woman in her fifties or sixties in good health.

The chain links TRBV4-2 to TRBJ2-3, with D perhaps TRBD1 or TRBD2 (7 bases each). Germline assignment: CDR1 LGHNA and CDR2 YNFKEQ. The CDR3 loop spans 17 amino acids. Trimming took 6 bases from V and 2 from J, leaving 21 bases between them. The CDR3 region is CASRGGGGGRLTDTQYF. In DNA form, the CDR3 reads TGTGCCAGCAGGGGGGGAGGGGGCGGAAGGCTCACAGATACGCAGTATTTT.

The rearrangement links TRBV5-1 to TRBJ2-2; TRBD1 agrees at 8 bases. Germline trimming cut 4 bases from V and 4 bases from J; bases unmatched to any gene: 9. CDR1 and CDR2 (germline): SGHRS, YFSETQ. This CDR3 has 16 amino acids. The CDR3 spells CASSLTRTGSTGELFF. For the CDR3, the DNA is TGCGCCAGCAGCCTGACACGGACAGGGAGCACCGGGGAGCTGTTTTTT.

The gene calls are TRBV20-1 and TRBJ2-5, with 9 nucleotides matching TRBD2. Gene TRBJ2-7 matches the end of the DNA better, so the J call may be wrong. The V gene's germline CDR1 is DFQATT and CDR2 SNEGSKA (reference sequence). The CDR3 is made up of 16 amino acids. CDR3 loop: CSARSYSGSISYEQYF. The DNA for the CDR3 is TGCAGTGCTAGGAGTTATAGCGGGAGCATCTCCTACGAGCAGTACTTC.

The rearrangement joins TRBV20-1 to TRBJ2-1; 9 bases agree with TRBD2. The CDR3 runs 15 residues. Trimming cost V 1 base and J 9 bases; bases outside gene matches: 10. Per the germline V gene, CDR1 is DFQATT and CDR2 is SNEGSKA (reference sequence). For the CDR3, the DNA is TGCAGTGCTAGAGTAGCGGGAGCATTGTTCAGTGAGCAGTTCTTC. Its translation is CSARVAGALFSEQFF.

V and J are TRBV18 and TRBJ2-1; D is possibly TRBD1 (6 bases). The DNA end favors TRBJ2-7, so the J call may be wrong. The germline V gene has CDR1 KGHSH and CDR2 LQKENI. The CDR3 length is 14 residues. The CDR3 loop reads CASSPQGVRNEQYF. The CDR3 nucleotides read TGTGCCAGCTCACCACAGGGGGTGAGGAATGAGCAGTACTTC.